The 8 T cell receptor beta chains below all came from one sample that was sequenced in a study of cytomegalovirus exposure and HLA in healthy donors. The study ran its PCR with 60 Vbeta and 13 Jbeta primers. Repertoires were generated with immunoSEQ multiplex PCR, while TCRdb's copy carries only in-frame clones and drops some. Of about 90,000 clones listed, more than 70% are singletons. The sequencing input was PBMCs. These receptors came from a woman aged 55-70 years in good health and CMV-seropositive.

The chain carries TRBV5-6 and TRBJ1-5; 7 nucleotides agree with TRBD1. Germline-derived CDR1 and CDR2 are SGHDT and YYEEEE. The CDR3 runs to 16 residues. Trimming removed 5 bases from V and 5 bases from J; junction bases left unmatched: 13. The CDR3 is CASSRIEGAQDQPQHF. DNA of the CDR3: TGTGCCAGCAGTCGGATAGAGGGGGCTCAAGATCAGCCCCAGCATTTT.

The DNA for the CDR3 is TGTGCCAGCAGCCCCCCGGGACAGGGGAACTATGGCTACACCTTC. Its translation is CASSPPGQGNYGYTF. V is TRBV28 and J is TRBJ1-2, with TRBD1 matching 10 bases. The CDR3 runs 15 residues. CDR1 is MDHEN, CDR2 SYDVKM, per germline. The V gene end was trimmed by 6 bases and the J gene end by 2 bases; junction bases not matched to a gene: 6.

The CDR3 nucleotides are TGTGCCAGCAGCAGGGCAGGGGGCGTTAATGAAAAACTGTTTTTT. It translates to CASSRAGGVNEKLFF. The chain uses TRBV5-4 and TRBJ1-4, with TRBD1 identical over 8 bases. Germline CDR1 is SGHNT and CDR2 is YYREEE (reference sequence). J was trimmed by 4 bases and V by 4 bases; bases with no gene match: 6. The CDR3 is 15 amino acids.

The chain's CDR3 is CASSGGGTQYF. The CDR3 coding sequence is TGTGCCAGCAGTGGAGGGGGTACGCAGTATTTT. This chain links TRBV2 with TRBJ2-3; TRBD1 might be the D (6 bases). Germline V gives CDR1 SNHLY, CDR2 FYNNEI. This CDR3 is built from 11 residues. V was cut by 4 bases and J by 8 bases, with 7 bases left in between. Supplemented by reference TRBV2 and TRBJ2-3, the full variable domain reads EPEVTQTPSHQVTQMGQEVILRCVPISNHLYFYWYRQILGQKVEFLVSFYNNEISEKSEIFDDQFSVERPDGSNFTLKIRSTKLEDSAMYFCASSGGGTQYFGPGTRLTVL.

This clone showed up just a few times. The chain links TRBV18 to TRBJ1-5, with 8 bases fitting TRBD1. Germline V gene sequence: CDR1 KGHSH, CDR2 LQKENI. The CDR3 spans 17 residues. Trimming at V came to 4 bases and at J to 2 bases, leaving 10 bases not matched to a gene. CDR3 amino acids: CASSRTDRGAGNQPQHF. The DNA of the CDR3 is TGTGCCAGCTCACGAACCGACAGGGGTGCTGGCAATCAGCCCCAGCATTTT.

This clone showed up just a few times. The rearrangement uses TRBV19 and TRBJ2-5, with 8 bases identical to TRBD1. V lost 4 bases and J lost 5; bases outside the gene matches: 3. CDR1 LNHDA and CDR2 SQIVND come from the germline V gene (reference sequence). CDR3 length: 13 residues. For the CDR3, the DNA is TGTGCCAGTAGTAGGACAGGGTGGGAGACCCAGTACTTC. Translation gives CASSRTGWETQYF.

In DNA, the CDR3 is TGTGCCAGCAGCTTGACAGGGAGCAATCAGCCCCAGCATTTT. This codes for CASSLTGSNQPQHF. The chain joins TRBV7-9 to TRBJ1-5, with 7 bases that match TRBD1. Germline V gene lookup returns CDR1 SEHNR and CDR2 FQNEAQ (reference sequence). CDR3 length: 14 residues. J gave up 1 base and V 3 bases, and 0 bases lay outside the gene matches.

This clone was detected only a few times. The chain couples TRBV18 to TRBJ1-4; perhaps TRBD1 as D (6 bases). CDR1 and CDR2 from the germline V gene are KGHSH and LQKENI. The CDR3 contains 13 residues. The ends were cut back, 6 bases at V and 4 bases at J, with 9 bases in the middle. The CDR3 is CASSVQGNEKLFF. DNA of the CDR3: TGTGCCAGCTCGGTACAGGGTAATGAAAAACTGTTTTTT.